This T cell receptor (beta chain) was observed in a study of T cells in Graves' hyperthyroidism and ophthalmopathy. PBMCs stemmed from approximately 10 ml fresh peripheral blood. Germline CDR1 reads KGHDR; CDR2 reads SFDVKD. Trimming left V 4 bases short and J 0 bases short, with 21 bases between. This CDR3 has 19 residues. The TCR beta CDR3 regions underwent amplification using RNA transcripts as the source. The TCR CDR3 first-round RT-PCR relied on the HTBI primer set. From the multiplex PCR reads, TCRdb called clonotypes with MiXCR, one entry per CDR3 protein. The data contain 700,000 to 850,000 distinct CDR3 sequences, 35% of them singletons.

The sample taken for sequencing was blood. J is TRBJ2-1 and V is TRBV24-1, with D perhaps given as TRBD1 or TRBD2 (5 bases each). This sequence originates from a woman between 40 and 55 years old with Graves' hyperthyroidism. The CDR3 DNA sequence: TGTGCCACCAGTGAATCTGGGACCTCAGCTTCTAGCTCCTACAATGAGCAGTTCTTC. Its protein product is CATSESGTSASSSYNEQFF.